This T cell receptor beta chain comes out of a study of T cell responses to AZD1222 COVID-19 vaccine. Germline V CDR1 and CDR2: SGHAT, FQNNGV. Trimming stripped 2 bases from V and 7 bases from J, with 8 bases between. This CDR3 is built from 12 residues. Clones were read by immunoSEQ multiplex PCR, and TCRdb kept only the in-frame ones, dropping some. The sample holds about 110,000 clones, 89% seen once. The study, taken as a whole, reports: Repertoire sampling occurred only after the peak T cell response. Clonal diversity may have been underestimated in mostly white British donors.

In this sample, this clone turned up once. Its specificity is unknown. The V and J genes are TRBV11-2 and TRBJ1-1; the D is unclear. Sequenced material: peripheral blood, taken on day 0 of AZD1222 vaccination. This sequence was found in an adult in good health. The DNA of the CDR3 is TGTGCCAGCAGCTTATCGAACGTTGAAGCTTTCTTT. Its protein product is CASSLSNVEAFF.